This TCR beta chain stems from a study of cytomegalovirus exposure and HLA in healthy donors. Remarks on this clone: Its cognate antigen is unknown.

Vbeta (60) and Jbeta (13) primers were used in the PCR. Sequenced by immunoSEQ multiplex PCR; TCRdb stores in-frame clones only, minus some. The sample shows 55,000 to 70,000 clones, roughly 66% of them seen only once. The CDR3 contains 16 residues. Germline assignment: CDR1 SGHNT and CDR2 YYREEE (reference sequence). With V trimmed by 1 base and J by 4 bases, 6 bases remained unmatched. Study-wide results and caveats: Another analysis was done later, and it associated 16,951 TCR beta sequences with HLA alleles at 0.05 false discovery rate. Later analysis associated a missense DCLRE1C variant with TCR beta V- and J-gene trimming.

This chain links TRBV5-4 with TRBJ1-4; 8 positions agree with TRBD1. This sequence originates from a woman aged 45-65 years in good health and CMV-seronegative. The material sequenced was PBMCs. This chain's CDR3 is CASSLRGTGVNEKLFF. The DNA for the CDR3 is TGTGCCAGCAGCTTGAGGGGGACAGGCGTTAATGAAAAACTGTTTTTT. Together with reference TRBV5-4 and TRBJ1-4, the CDR3 gives the full variable domain: ETGVTQSPTHLIKTRGQQVTLRCSSQSGHNTVSWYQQALGQGPQFIFQYYREEENGRGNFPPRFSGLQFPNYSSELNVNALELDDSALYLCASSLRGTGVNEKLFFGSGTQLSVL.